Below are 28 T cell receptor beta chains sequenced from a single sample in a study of cytomegalovirus exposure and HLA in healthy donors. The PCR was carried out with 60 Vbeta primers and 13 Jbeta primers. TCRdb's table, derived via immunoSEQ multiplex PCR, lists solely in-frame clones and lacks some. There are roughly 140,000 clones in the sample; about four fifths occur only once, and approximately 6.1% lies in the top ten. Sequences were obtained from PBMCs. These receptors all come from a man aged 30 to 39 in good health and CMV-seropositive.

This chain joins TRBV12-5 and TRBJ2-3; TRBD2 agrees at 8 bases. The CDR3 is made up of 21 amino acids. Germline-derived CDR1 and CDR2 are LGHNT and FRNRAP. The trim removed 0 bases at V and 2 bases at J, leaving 19 bases unmatched. CDR3 DNA sequence: TGTGCTAGTGGTTTGGTAAGGTACAGCGGGGGAACTCTCCAATTCACAGATACGCAGTATTTT. Its protein is CASGLVRYSGGTLQFTDTQYF.

J is TRBJ1-6 and V is TRBV27; D not resolved. The CDR3 is made up of 16 amino acids. Looked up from germline, CDR1 is MNHEY and CDR2 is SMNVEV (reference sequence). V was shortened by 3 bases and J by 4 bases, with 13 bases between the two germline ends. CDR3 nucleotides: TGTGCCAGCAGTTTTGTTGATGCGGGGTATAATTCACCCCTCCACTTT. Protein: CASSFVDAGYNSPLHF.

Details on this clone: Other DNA sequences in this specimen translate into the identical CDR3. The J gene is TRBJ1-5, the V gene TRBV28, with D perhaps matching TRBD1 (5 bases). Trimming shortened V by 3 bases and J by 2 bases, and 11 bases separated the two germline ends. The CDR3 is 15 residues long. Per germline, CDR1 MDHEN and CDR2 SYDVKM. CDR3 region: CASSLGGGGNQPQHF. The CDR3 DNA is TGTGCCAGCAGTTTGGGGGGAGGGGGCAATCAGCCCCAGCATTTT. Filled out from reference TRBV28 and TRBJ1-5, the complete variable domain reads DVKVTQSSRYLVKRTGEKVFLECVQDMDHENMFWYRQDPGLGLRLIYFSYDVKMKEKGDIPEGYSVSREKKERFSLILESASTNQTSMYLCASSLGGGGNQPQHFGDGTRLSIL.

This chain joins TRBV5-1 and TRBJ2-5; D ambiguous. The J call may be mistaken, given a closer DNA end match to TRBJ2-7. This CDR3 is built from 13 residues. From germline, CDR1 is SGHRS and CDR2 YFSETQ. The CDR3, as DNA: TGCGCCAGCAGCCCGGGTCCTTCCTACGAGCAGTACTTC. Translation gives CASSPGPSYEQYF.

CDR3 nucleotides: TGCAGCGTTGGGGACACTCTCTACGAGCAGTACTTC. Its protein product is CSVGDTLYEQYF. The chain is built from TRBV29-1 and TRBJ2-7, with a possible D match to TRBD1 (6 bases). V dropped 4 bases and J dropped 3 bases, with 10 bases sitting between them. Germline V lookup: CDR1 SQVTM, CDR2 ANQGSEA. CDR3 length equals 12 residues.

This chain links TRBV5-1 with TRBJ2-1, with D perhaps TRBD2 (6 bases). The CDR3 runs 14 residues. V shed 5 bases and J shed 2 bases, with 11 bases lying between them. Germline V lookup: CDR1 SGHRS, CDR2 YFSETQ. CDR3 nucleotides: TGCGCCAGCAGTGGGGGAGGCCCCTACAATGAGCAGTTCTTC. It yields the protein CASSGGGPYNEQFF.

The rearrangement links TRBV5-6 to TRBJ2-5; D is perhaps TRBD1 (6 bases). The J call is doubtful: the DNA matches TRBJ2-7 better. CDR1 and CDR2 (germline): SGHDT, YYEEEE. This CDR3 is 14 amino acids long. The CDR3 sequence is CASSLDRNTYEQYF. In DNA, the CDR3 is TGTGCCAGCAGCCTAGACAGGAATACCTACGAGCAGTACTTC.

The chain has TRBV27 and TRBJ2-1; 9 bases fit TRBD1. Trimming removed 3 bases from V and 4 bases from J; junction bases left unmatched: 7. In germline, CDR1 is MNHEY, CDR2 SMNVEV (reference sequence). This CDR3 spans 16 amino acids. The CDR3 sequence is CASSLTRDRAYNEQFF. CDR3 DNA: TGTGCCAGCAGTTTGACCCGGGACAGGGCTTACAATGAGCAGTTCTTC.

CDR3 sequence: CASSLGLLETLYNEQFF. CDR3 nucleotides: TGTGCCAGCAGTTTAGGACTTTTAGAAACACTCTACAATGAGCAGTTCTTC. The J gene is TRBJ2-1, the V gene TRBV28; weak D call: TRBD2 (5 bases). This CDR3 comprises 17 residues. Germline V gives CDR1 MDHEN, CDR2 SYDVKM. With 2 bases removed from V and 3 bases from J, the gap between germline ends came to 17 bases.

This clone is a singleton in its sample. The same CDR3 also results from other DNA sequences found in this sample. The gene calls are TRBV2 and TRBJ2-2; D may be TRBD1 (6 bases). CDR3 length equals 14 residues. V lost 5 bases and J 2 bases, leaving 9 bases between the germline ends. Germline V lookup: CDR1 SNHLY, CDR2 FYNNEI. CDR3 bases: TGTGCCAGCAGTCCCAGGGGAAACACCGGGGAGCTGTTTTTT. Protein: CASSPRGNTGELFF.

V gene TRBV27 combines with J gene TRBJ2-1, with D perhaps matching TRBD1 (5 bases). The CDR3 covers 14 residues. Germline V CDR1 and CDR2: MNHEY, SMNVEV (reference sequence). V was clipped by 6 bases and J by 1 base, with 10 bases between them. The CDR3 DNA follows: TGTGCCAGCAGAGGACCAGGGTCCTACAATGAGCAGTTCTTC. The encoded protein is CASRGPGSYNEQFF.

In its sample, this clone was seen once. The chain combines TRBV10-3 with TRBJ2-1, with a possible D match to TRBD1 (5 bases). Germline V gene sequence: CDR1 ENHRY, CDR2 SYGVKD. This CDR3 contains 17 residues. The germline V and J ends were trimmed by 10 bases and 3 bases, with 25 bases remaining between them. CDR3 residues: CATLKSATETLYNEQFF. The CDR3 region has the DNA TGTGCCACCCTAAAATCTGCGACAGAGACCCTCTACAATGAGCAGTTCTTC.

The sample holds one count of this clone. The genes are TRBV29-1 and TRBJ2-3, with 10 bases lining up with TRBD1. Germline V gives CDR1 SQVTM, CDR2 ANQGSEA. The V segment lost 3 bases and the J segment 5 bases; nucleotides outside the gene matches: 2. This CDR3 is built from 13 residues. The CDR3 region is CSVERTGGDTQYF. In nucleotides, the CDR3 is TGCAGCGTTGAGAGGACAGGGGGAGATACGCAGTATTTT.

V is TRBV7-2 and J is TRBJ2-5, with 8 bases lining up with TRBD1. The end of the DNA is better explained by TRBJ2-7, so the J call may be wrong. The CDR3 contains 14 residues. Germline-derived CDR1 and CDR2 are SGHTA and FQGNSA. The CDR3 sequence: CASSSQGARNEQYF. The CDR3 bases are TGTGCCAGCAGCTCCCAGGGGGCGAGAAACGAGCAGTACTTC.

This sequence joins TRBV25-1 and TRBJ1-4; 9 nucleotides agree with TRBD1. J was trimmed by 6 bases and V by 5 bases; bases with no gene match: 7. The V gene's germline CDR1 is MGHDK and CDR2 SYGVNS. The CDR3 totals 15 residues. Here the CDR3 reads CASSLGTGTDEKLFF. CDR3 sequence (DNA): TGTGCCAGCAGTCTCGGGACAGGGACGGATGAAAAACTGTTTTTT.

The chain is built from TRBV2 and TRBJ2-2, with 7 positions matching TRBD2. V shed 10 bases and J 1 base; nucleotides not matched to a gene: 3. The CDR3 covers 13 residues. The germline V gene has CDR1 SNHLY and CDR2 FYNNEI. The CDR3 here is CATTSENTGELFF. CDR3 DNA sequence: TGTGCCACCACTAGCGAGAACACCGGGGAGCTGTTTTTT.

The J gene is TRBJ1-1, the V gene TRBV9; D gene ambiguous. Trimming took 0 bases from V and 5 from J, leaving 11 bases between them. Germline V gene lookup returns CDR1 SGDLS and CDR2 YYNGEE. The CDR3 extends over 14 amino acids. CDR3 coding DNA: TGTGCCAGCAGCGTAGGAGGCGGGAAGACTGAAGCTTTCTTT. Its translation is CASSVGGGKTEAFF.

This clone appeared a single time. The chain couples TRBV5-8 to TRBJ1-1; TRBD1 matches at 11 bases. V was clipped by 1 base and J by 10 bases; unmatched bases: 3. Germline CDR1 is SGHTS and CDR2 is YDEGEE. This CDR3 spans 13 amino acids. CDR3 bases: TGTGCCAGCAGCTTGTCGGGACAGGGGGGAGCTTTCTTT. Amino acid sequence: CASSLSGQGGAFF.

This clone was observed a single time. The chain couples TRBV6-6 to TRBJ2-7, with D possibly TRBD2 on 6 matching bases. The length of the CDR3 is 14 residues. Deletions cut 2 bases from V and 7 bases from J, with 15 bases between. Germline loops: CDR1 MNHNY, CDR2 SVGAGI (reference sequence). CDR3 amino acids: CASSYQGGEKEQYF. The CDR3 region has the DNA TGTGCCAGCAGTTACCAGGGAGGTGAGAAGGAGCAGTACTTC.

CDR3 residues: CASSPPDRGGTEAFF. CDR3 DNA sequence: TGTGCCAGCTCACCACCTGACAGGGGGGGCACTGAAGCTTTCTTT. The gene calls are TRBV18 and TRBJ1-1; 9 bases line up with TRBD1. The CDR3 is 15 amino acids. The germline V gene encodes CDR1 KGHSH and CDR2 LQKENI. Unmatched junction bases numbered 3, after V lost 0 bases and J lost 4 bases. The full variable domain, rest sourced from reference TRBV18 and TRBJ1-1, is NAGVMQNPRHLVRRRGQEARLRCSPMKGHSHVYWYRQLPEEGLKFMVYLQKENIIDESGMPKERFSAEFPKEGPSILRIQQVVRGDSAAYFCASSPPDRGGTEAFFGQGTRLTVV.

V and J are TRBV11-1 and TRBJ2-1; 11 bases map to TRBD2. CDR1 is SGHAT, CDR2 FQDESV, per germline (reference sequence). Trimming at V came to 9 bases and at J to 0 bases, leaving 10 bases not matched to a gene. The CDR3 runs 17 residues. CDR3 region: CASCLAGGMSSYNEQFF. The CDR3 coding sequence is TGTGCCAGTTGCTTAGCGGGAGGGATGAGCTCCTACAATGAGCAGTTCTTC. Full variable domain (missing parts from reference TRBV11-1 and TRBJ2-1): EAEVAQSPRYKITEKSQAVAFWCDPISGHATLYWYRQILGQGPELLVQFQDESVVDDSQLPKDRFSAERLKGVDSTLKIQPAELGDSAMYLCASCLAGGMSSYNEQFFGPGTRLTVL.

This sequence joins TRBV5-5 and TRBJ1-5; no reliable D call. Between the trimmed V and J ends, which lost 2 bases and 0 bases, there was a span of 15 bases. Looked up from germline, CDR1 is SGHKS and CDR2 is YYEKEE (reference sequence). The CDR3 length is 17 residues. The CDR3 bases are TGTGCCAGCAGCTTAGGTCAATACGGGGTTAGCAATCAGCCCCAGCATTTT. This translates into CASSLGQYGVSNQPQHF. Full variable domain (outside the CDR3, taken from reference TRBV5-5 and TRBJ1-5): DAGVTQSPTHLIKTRGQQVTLRCSPISGHKSVSWYQQVLGQGPQFIFQYYEKEERGRGNFPDRFSARQFPNYSSELNVNALLLGDSALYLCASSLGQYGVSNQPQHFGDGTRLSIL.

The rearrangement links TRBV2 to TRBJ1-5; D may be TRBD1 (5 bases). CDR1 and CDR2 from the germline V gene are SNHLY and FYNNEI. The CDR3 runs 12 residues. The V end lost 4 bases, the J end lost 5 bases, and 6 bases lay between the germline ends. The chain's CDR3 is CASSGGDQPQHF. CDR3 DNA: TGTGCCAGCAGTGGGGGGGATCAGCCCCAGCATTTT.

This rearrangement joins TRBV30 to TRBJ2-1, with D perhaps TRBD2 (5 bases). The CDR3 consists of 13 residues. The V end lost 6 bases, the J end lost 12 bases, and 21 bases lay between the germline ends. CDR1 is GTSNPN and CDR2 is SVGIG in the germline V gene (reference sequence). CDR3 DNA sequence: TGTGCCTGCCCTACCCTGGCGAGCAGCGGGCAGTTCTTC. Residues: CACPTLASSGQFF.

CDR3 sequence (DNA): TGTGCCAGCTCACCACTATCCGCGACAGGGGGCACTGAAGCTTTCTTT. It is translated as CASSPLSATGGTEAFF. The chain has TRBV18 and TRBJ1-1; 9 bases are shared with TRBD1. V lost 1 base and J lost 4; bases outside the gene matches: 7. CDR1 and CDR2 from the germline V gene are KGHSH and LQKENI. The CDR3 loop spans 16 amino acids.

The rearrangement joins TRBV4-1 to TRBJ2-7, with 9 nucleotides matching TRBD1. The CDR3 has 11 amino acids. V lost 8 bases and J lost 7; bases outside the gene matches: 3. From germline, CDR1 is MGHRA and CDR2 YSYEKL. CDR3 nucleotide sequence: TGCGCCAGCTATGGACAGGGGGAGCAGTACTTC. This codes for CASYGQGEQYF.

The rearrangement uses TRBV4-1 and TRBJ2-3; 7 positions agree with TRBD1. The germline CDR1 and CDR2 sequences are MGHRA and YSYEKL. The CDR3 totals 13 residues. V lost 3 bases and J lost 7; bases outside the gene matches: 4. DNA of the CDR3: TGCGCCAGCAGCCACGAACAGGGGAATACGCAGTATTTT. It codes for CASSHEQGNTQYF.

This clone was counted between two and nine times. The chain employs TRBV5-1 and TRBJ1-1; 7 bases align to TRBD1. This CDR3 comprises 14 residues. Per the germline V gene, CDR1 is SGHRS and CDR2 is YFSETQ. J lost 6 bases, V lost 5 bases, and 10 bases had no gene match. In DNA form, the CDR3 reads TGCGCCAGCAGGTCCTCAGGGGGATTCCCTGAAGCTTTCTTT. Its translation is CASRSSGGFPEAFF.